This T cell receptor (beta chain) was captured by sequencing in a study of T cell responses to AZD1222 COVID-19 vaccine. It was second doses at about 4 or about 12 weeks that were pooled. The length of the CDR3 is 14 residues. CDR1 MNHEY and CDR2 SMNVEV come from the germline V gene (reference sequence). Trimming cost V 3 bases and J 2 bases, with 10 bases left between them. Assay used: immunoSEQ multiplex PCR; TCRdb lists only in-frame clones, some missing. The data show 89,000 or so clones, with 86% seen just once and around 5.9% held by the top ten. The chain joins TRBV27 to TRBJ1-2; possibly TRBD1 for D (6 bases). The sequence came from an adult who received the AZD1222 COVID-19 vaccine. The sample consisted of peripheral blood, taken 28 days after the second AZD1222 dose. The CDR3 nucleotides are TGTGCCAGCAGTTTGGGACAACAAAACTATGGCTACACCTTC. Protein: CASSLGQQNYGYTF.